These T cell receptor beta chains were read from a single sample in a study of OX40 agonist ivuxolimab in advanced cancers. Assay used: immunoSEQ multiplex PCR; TCRdb lists only in-frame clones, some missing. The table has 98,000 or so clones, less than 95% seen once. The material was CD4+ or CD8+ T cells sorted from blood, obtained in a trial of the OX40 agonist ivuxolimab. The source of these receptors is an adult with an advanced solid tumor such as melanoma, head and neck, liver or kidney cancer. CDR3s include the opening cysteine and the closing phenylalanine or tryptophan. A D gene is named only where the DNA matches it firmly. The size field is filled for only some rows; it gives once, few, many or a size class.

TRBV28,TRBJ2-7,.,.,TGTGCCAGCAGTCTTTTGTGGCAGAAGCCCTACGAGCAGTACTTC,CASSLLWQKPYEQYF
TRBV7-9,TRBJ2-3,.,.,TGTGCCAGCAGCCCCTCCCTCGTTCGGGGGGCCCGGAGCACAGATACGCAGTATTTT,CASSPSLVRGARSTDTQYF
TRBV28,TRBJ2-7,.,.,TGTGCCAGCAGTTTATGGGCAGCACCCAATTACGAGCAGTACTTC,CASSLWAAPNYEQYF
TRBV20-1,TRBJ2-7,.,.,TGCAGTGCTAGAGATAACCACGAGCAGTACTTC,CSARDNHEQYF
TRBV23-1,TRBJ1-1,.,.,TGCGCCAGCAGTCAATCGGCGGGTTCGAACACTGAAGCTTTCTTT,CASSQSAGSNTEAFF
TRBV7-9,TRBJ2-3,.,TRBD2,TGTGCCAGCAGCTTAGCCCTAGCGGGAGACACAGATACGCAGTATTTT,CASSLALAGDTDTQYF
TRBV18,TRBJ1-1,.,TRBD1,TGTGCCAGCTCACCGGGACAGAATGAGTACACTGAAGCTTTCTTT,CASSPGQNEYTEAFF
TRBV5-1,TRBJ2-1,.,TRBD2,TGCGCCAGCAGCTTGGTGGCGGGAGCCTACAATGAGCAGTTCTTC,CASSLVAGAYNEQFF
TRBV7-2,TRBJ2-2,.,.,TGTGCCAGCAGCTTAAGCTTAAACACCGGGGAGCTGTTTTTT,CASSLSLNTGELFF
TRBV19,TRBJ2-3,.,TRBD2,TGTGCCAGTACCCCCGTAGTAGCGGGGGGAAACAAGGATACGCAGTATTTT,CASTPVVAGGNKDTQYF
TRBV19,TRBJ2-2,.,TRBD2,TGTGCCAGTAGTATTTTAGCGGGGGGTCTAAACACCGGGGAGCTGTTTTTT,CASSILAGGLNTGELFF
TRBV19,TRBJ1-2,.,.,TGTGCCAGTAGCTCCGGGGTAAACTATGGCTACACCTTC,CASSSGVNYGYTF
TRBV5-1,TRBJ1-6,.,.,TGCGCCAGCAGCTTGGGGGGATTTCCACCCCTCCACTTT,CASSLGGFPPLHF
TRBV6-6,TRBJ2-1,.,TRBD2,TGTGCCAGCAGCCGACTAGCGTCCAACAATGAGCAGTTCTTC,CASSRLASNNEQFF
TRBV15,TRBJ2-7,.,TRBD2,TGTGCCACCAGATTAGATAGCGGGAGGTCCTACGAGCAGTACTTC,CATRLDSGRSYEQYF
TRBV18,TRBJ1-6,.,TRBD1,TGTGCCAGCTCAACCGGGACAGGGTGGGATAATTCACCCCTCCACTTT,CASSTGTGWDNSPLHF
TRBV7-2,TRBJ2-7,.,.,TGTGCCAGCAGCTTAGGGCGAGGGGCCCTCACCTACGAGCAGTACTTC,CASSLGRGALTYEQYF
TRBV27,TRBJ2-5,few,.,TGTGCCAGCAAGAGGCCGACACAAGAGACCCAGTACTTC,CASKRPTQETQYF
TRBV4-1,TRBJ1-4,once,.,TGCGCCAGCAGCCAAGTCGGGGGAAAAGAAAAACTGTTTTTT,CASSQVGGKEKLFF
TRBV11-2,TRBJ1-5,.,.,TGTGCCAGCAGCCTTACAGGGTTGGGCAATCAGCCCCAGCATTTT,CASSLTGLGNQPQHF
TRBV27,TRBJ2-2,few,.,TGTGCCAGCAGTTACAACACCGGGGAGCTGTTTTTT,CASSYNTGELFF
TRBV10-1,TRBJ2-1,.,.,TGCGCCAGCAGTCCCGCCAGACTTCTTGACTCCTACAATGAGCAGTTCTTC,CASSPARLLDSYNEQFF
TRBV12-5,TRBJ1-1,.,.,TGTGCTAGTGGTTTGGTAACCGGGGGAAGTACTGAAGCTTTCTTT,CASGLVTGGSTEAFF
TRBV9,TRBJ2-5,.,TRBD1,TGTGCCAGCAGCGTAGCCCCGGGACAGGGACAAGAGACCCAGTACTTC,CASSVAPGQGQETQYF
TRBV7-3,TRBJ2-2,once,.,TGTGCCAGCGAGCGCTCGAACACCGGGGAGCTGTTTTTT,CASERSNTGELFF
TRBV7-9,TRBJ1-3,.,.,TGTGCCAGCAGCTTAGATGGGATCTCTGGAAACACCATATATTTT,CASSLDGISGNTIYF
TRBV5-1,TRBJ2-3,.,.,TGCGCCAGCAGCCAAGGGTGGGGGATAGATACGCAGTATTTT,CASSQGWGIDTQYF
TRBV19,TRBJ2-7,.,.,TGTGCCAGTAGTATGCAGGTCCCCTACGAGCAGTACTTC,CASSMQVPYEQYF
TRBV29-1,TRBJ2-2,.,TRBD1,TGCAGCGTTGACGGGACAGGGGGCACAGGCACCGGGGAGCTGTTTTTT,CSVDGTGGTGTGELFF
TRBV4-3,TRBJ2-6,.,.,TGCGCCAGCAGCCACTCTGGGGCCAACGTCCTGACTTTC,CASSHSGANVLTF
TRBV27,TRBJ2-6,.,.,TGTGCCAGCAGGACGGTCTCTGGGGCCAACGTCCTGACTTTC,CASRTVSGANVLTF
TRBV28,TRBJ1-5,.,.,TGTGCCAGCAGTTTATACAGGGATAGCAATCAGCCCCAGCATTTT,CASSLYRDSNQPQHF
TRBV19,TRBJ1-5,.,.,TGTGCCAGTAGTTCCACGGTCAATCAGCCCCAGCATTTT,CASSSTVNQPQHF
TRBV7-2,TRBJ1-6,.,.,TGTGCCAGCAGCTTGAGACACCTCAGGTGGGGTTACTCACCCCTCCACTTT,CASSLRHLRWGYSPLHF
TRBV29-1,TRBJ2-3,.,.,TGCAGCTCCTTGGGAGGCCCGGGCACAGATACGCAGTATTTT,CSSLGGPGTDTQYF
TRBV19,TRBJ1-4,.,.,TGTGCCAGTAGTATCCCACCTTTGGAGGAAAAACTGTTTTTT,CASSIPPLEEKLFF
TRBV6-1,TRBJ2-7,.,.,TGTGCCAGCAGTGAAGGGTACGAGCAGTACTTC,CASSEGYEQYF
TRBV27,TRBJ2-3,.,TRBD2,TGTGCCAGCAGTCCAGCGGGGGGGGAGGTTTATACGCAGTATTTT,CASSPAGGEVYTQYF
TRBV28,TRBJ2-7,.,.,TGTGCCAGCAGACGCTACGAGCAGTACTTC,CASRRYEQYF
TRBV5-5,TRBJ1-3,.,.,TGTGCCAGCAGCTTCGGGGACCTTTTCACTGGAAACACCATATATTTT,CASSFGDLFTGNTIYF
TRBV9,TRBJ1-6,.,.,TGTGCCAGCAGCCCCACACCCAATCCGTCAGGTTCACCCCTCCACTTT,CASSPTPNPSGSPLHF
TRBV5-1,TRBJ2-1,.,.,TGCGCCAGCAGCTTGGCGTTGACGAGTCGCTACAATGAGCAGTTCTTC,CASSLALTSRYNEQFF
TRBV4-2,TRBJ1-2,.,.,TGTGCCAGCAGCCAAGCCGCTGCAGGGGTCAACTATGGCTACACCTTC,CASSQAAAGVNYGYTF
TRBV28,TRBJ1-5,.,.,TGTGCCAGCATGGGGCCTTCGCAGCCCCAGCATTTT,CASMGPSQPQHF
TRBV5-5,TRBJ1-5,few,.,TGTGCCAGCAGCCTCCGTGGGGGCAATCAGCCCCAGCATTTT,CASSLRGGNQPQHF
TRBV11-1,TRBJ1-2,.,.,TGTGCCAGCAGCTTAAGTTCAGGGCACACCTATGGCTACACCTTC,CASSLSSGHTYGYTF
TRBV6-5,TRBJ1-1,.,.,TGTGCCAGCAGTTCTACGGGGCAGGTGGGGAACACTGAAGCTTTCTTT,CASSSTGQVGNTEAFF
TRBV6-5,TRBJ1-2,.,.,TGTGCCAGCGGCCTTGGCTATGGCTACACCTTC,CASGLGYGYTF
TRBV4-2,TRBJ1-1,.,.,TGTGCCAGCAGCCAAGTCGCAGGAGCCGATAGCCGGGAAGCTTTCTTT,CASSQVAGADSREAFF
TRBV5-1,TRBJ2-7,.,TRBD1,TGCGCCAGCAGCTCTATCCCGGGACAGGGCATAGGGCAGTACTTC,CASSSIPGQGIGQYF
TRBV5-4,TRBJ2-3,.,TRBD2,TGTGCCAGCAGCGCCAGAGCGGGAGCGGCAGATACGCAGTATTTT,CASSARAGAADTQYF
TRBV5-6,TRBJ2-7,.,.,TGTGCCAGCAGCTTGTGGGGCCACGAGCAGTACTTC,CASSLWGHEQYF
TRBV6-5,TRBJ1-2,once,.,TGTGCCAGCAGTTACTCCACCGGGGAGGGAGGCTATGGCTACACCTTC,CASSYSTGEGGYGYTF
TRBV27,TRBJ1-2,.,TRBD1,TGTGCCAGCAGTCCATCCGGACAGGCAGGCTATGGCTACACCTTC,CASSPSGQAGYGYTF
TRBV7-2,TRBJ2-7,.,.,TGTGCCAGCAGCTTAAATTTGGCGGCTACCGAGCAGTACTTC,CASSLNLAATEQYF